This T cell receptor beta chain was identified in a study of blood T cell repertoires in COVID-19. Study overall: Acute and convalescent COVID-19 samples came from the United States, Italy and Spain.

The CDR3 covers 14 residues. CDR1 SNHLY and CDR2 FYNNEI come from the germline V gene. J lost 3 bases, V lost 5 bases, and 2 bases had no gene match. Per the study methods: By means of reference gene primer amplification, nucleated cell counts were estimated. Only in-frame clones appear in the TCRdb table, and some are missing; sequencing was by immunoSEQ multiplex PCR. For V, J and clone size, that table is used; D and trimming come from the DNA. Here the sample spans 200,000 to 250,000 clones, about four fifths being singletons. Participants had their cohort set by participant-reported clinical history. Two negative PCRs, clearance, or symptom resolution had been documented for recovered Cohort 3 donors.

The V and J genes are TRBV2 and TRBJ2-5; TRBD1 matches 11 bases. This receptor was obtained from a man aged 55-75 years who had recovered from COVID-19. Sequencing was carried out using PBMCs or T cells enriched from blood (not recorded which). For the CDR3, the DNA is TGTGCCAGCAGTCCGGGACAGGGGGAAGAGACCCAGTACTTC. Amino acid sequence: CASSPGQGEETQYF.